Following are 17 T cell receptor beta chains from one sample sequenced in a study of shared clonotypes between healthy human individuals. Using immunoSEQ multiplex PCR, the repertoire was profiled, and TCRdb retains in-frame clones only, with some absent. The data show some 680,000 clones, with around 73% seen just once and 1.5% to 2% held by the top ten. Sequences were obtained from memory CD4+ T cells sorted from blood. Subset described: CD45RA-negative fraction. These receptors were collected from a woman aged 25 to 39 in good health.

The V and J genes are TRBV28 and TRBJ1-1, with 10 bases matching TRBD1. V was clipped by 7 bases and J by 2 bases; unmatched bases: 7. CDR3 size: 15 residues. The germline V gene encodes CDR1 MDHEN and CDR2 SYDVKM. CDR3 loop: CASTTTGGVNTEAFF. The DNA of the CDR3 is TGTGCCAGCACCACGACAGGGGGCGTTAACACTGAAGCTTTCTTT.

The chain uses TRBV4-2 and TRBJ2-7, with D possibly matching TRBD1 (6 bases). The germline V gene encodes CDR1 LGHNA and CDR2 YNFKEQ. The CDR3 consists of 18 residues. V shed 0 bases and J shed 3 bases, with 21 bases lying between them. This CDR3 is CASSQDMTRTENIYEQYF. The DNA for the CDR3 is TGTGCCAGCAGCCAAGATATGACGAGGACAGAGAATATCTACGAGCAGTACTTC.

V gene TRBV18 combines with J gene TRBJ2-7, with 8 bases identical to TRBD1. The ends lost 3 bases at V and 7 bases at J; junction bases unmatched: 14. CDR1 is KGHSH, CDR2 LQKENI, per germline. This CDR3 has 16 residues. The CDR3 sequence is CASSPTLATGAPEQYF. For the CDR3, the DNA is TGTGCCAGCTCACCTACTCTGGCGACAGGGGCCCCTGAGCAGTACTTC.

This clone was detected only once. This chain connects TRBV27 to TRBJ2-7, with TRBD1 matching over 10 bases. The germline CDR1 and CDR2 sequences are MNHEY and SMNVEV (reference sequence). Trimming cost V 5 bases and J 5 bases; bases outside gene matches: 12. This CDR3 is 16 amino acids long. The CDR3 region has the DNA TGTGCCAGCAGTCGGACAGGGACAGGGGCTGGCCACGAGCAGTACTTC. Its translation is CASSRTGTGAGHEQYF.

This clone has a single count. This rearrangement joins TRBV5-5 to TRBJ1-1; TRBD1 matches at 9 bases. The germline V gene encodes CDR1 SGHKS and CDR2 YYEKEE (reference sequence). The CDR3 consists of 17 residues. J was trimmed by 11 bases and V by 4 bases; bases with no gene match: 21. In DNA, the CDR3 is TGTGCCAGCAGCGGGAGAGGGACGGGACAGGGTAGAGATCGTGCTTTCTTT. Translated: CASSGRGTGQGRDRAFF.

A single count supports this clone. The rearrangement uses TRBV5-4 and TRBJ2-5; D is perhaps TRBD1 (6 bases). Trimming pared 1 base from V and 3 bases from J, leaving 28 bases between. This CDR3 spans 20 amino acids. The germline V gene encodes CDR1 SGHNT and CDR2 YYREEE (reference sequence). The CDR3 protein is CASSLTHLGAWLSGKETQYF. CDR3 nucleotides: TGTGCCAGCAGCTTGACCCACCTGGGGGCCTGGTTATCGGGGAAAGAGACCCAGTACTTC.

This chain links TRBV5-5 with TRBJ2-5, with D perhaps TRBD1 (5 bases). V was cut by 0 bases and J by 4 bases, with 13 bases left in between. Germline assignment: CDR1 SGHKS and CDR2 YYEKEE (reference sequence). CDR3 size: 15 residues. The CDR3 is CASSLAAGWGETQYF. The CDR3 DNA is TGTGCCAGCAGCTTGGCCGCAGGGTGGGGAGAGACCCAGTACTTC.

The rearrangement links TRBV19 to TRBJ2-5, with D perhaps matching TRBD2 (5 bases). CDR3 length equals 13 residues. Trimming took off 6 bases at V and 5 bases at J, with 13 bases between the two ends. CDR1 and CDR2 (germline): LNHDA, SQIVND (reference sequence). As DNA, the CDR3 is TGTGCCAGTAGCCCAGCGGTTATGGAGACCCAGTACTTC. It yields the protein CASSPAVMETQYF.

The rearrangement links TRBV6-1 to TRBJ2-7; D gene unclear. Germline V CDR1 and CDR2: MNHNS, SASEGT. This CDR3 has 16 amino acids. V was clipped by 0 bases and J by 5 bases, with 17 bases between them. The CDR3 DNA reads as TGTGCCAGCAGTGAAGCGCACTACCGCAGGTCCCACGAGCAGTACTTC. Translation: CASSEAHYRRSHEQYF.

This clone was recorded at least ten times. Other DNA sequences in this sample translate to the same CDR3. The genes are TRBV28 and TRBJ1-1, with D perhaps TRBD1 (6 bases). This CDR3 is 14 amino acids long. CDR1 is MDHEN, CDR2 SYDVKM, per germline. V lost 4 bases and J 1 base, leaving 10 bases between the germline ends. The CDR3 loop is CASSSGHPNTEAFF. For the CDR3, the DNA is TGTGCCAGCAGTTCGGGACATCCGAACACTGAAGCTTTCTTT.

CDR3 bases: TGTGCCAGTAGTACGGCCCCGGGATACACAGATACGCAGTATTTT. Amino acids: CASSTAPGYTDTQYF. The chain couples TRBV19 to TRBJ2-3, with a possible D match to TRBD2 (5 bases). In germline, CDR1 is LNHDA, CDR2 SQIVND (reference sequence). Trimming shortened V by 4 bases and J by 2 bases, and 13 bases separated the two germline ends. The CDR3 length is 15 residues. The complete variable domain, with remaining parts taken from reference TRBV19 and TRBJ2-3, reads DGGITQSPKYLFRKEGQNVTLSCEQNLNHDAMYWYRQDPGQGLRLIYYSQIVNDFQKGDIAEGYSVSREKKESFPLTVTSAQKNPTAFYLCASSTAPGYTDTQYFGPGTRLTVL.

As to this clone: Other DNA sequences from this sample encode an identical CDR3 as well. The rearrangement joins TRBV28 to TRBJ1-2; possibly TRBD1 for D (5 bases). V lost 5 bases and J 1 base, leaving 8 bases between the germline ends. Germline V lookup: CDR1 MDHEN, CDR2 SYDVKM. CDR3 size: 13 residues. CDR3 nucleotide sequence: TGTGCCAGCAGTCGAGACAGTAACTATGGCTACACCTTC. This sequence encodes CASSRDSNYGYTF.

This clone was found a few times. The V call is TRBV2, the J call TRBJ2-3; D is undetermined. CDR3 size: 12 residues. The germline CDR1 and CDR2 sequences are SNHLY and FYNNEI. V was shortened by 3 bases and J by 5 bases, with 6 bases between the two germline ends. CDR3 amino acids: CASSDWRDTQYF. In DNA form, the CDR3 reads TGTGCCAGCAGTGATTGGAGAGATACGCAGTATTTT.

This rearrangement joins TRBV6-5 to TRBJ2-5, with 9 bases identical to TRBD1. J gave up 6 bases and V 2 bases, and 10 bases lay outside the gene matches. CDR1 is MNHEY, CDR2 SVGAGI, per germline. CDR3 length: 16 residues. CDR3 nucleotides: TGTGCCAGCAGTTACGGGCCGGGACAGGGTCTAAAGACCCAGTACTTC. It is translated as CASSYGPGQGLKTQYF.

This chain uses TRBV28 with TRBJ2-7; 8 bases are a match to TRBD2. Germline loops: CDR1 MDHEN, CDR2 SYDVKM. The length of the CDR3 is 15 residues. J lost 4 bases, V lost 3 bases, and 8 bases had no gene match. CDR3 sequence (DNA): TGTGCCAGCAGTTTTAAGGCGGGAGGTACTTACGAGCAGTACTTC. The encoded protein is CASSFKAGGTYEQYF.

This clone was seen a few times. The rearrangement uses TRBV7-2 and TRBJ2-2; no reliable D call. Trimming stripped 1 base from V and 1 base from J, with 10 bases between. The CDR3 is 16 residues long. Germline assignment: CDR1 SGHTA and CDR2 FQGNSA. CDR3 sequence (DNA): TGTGCCAGCAGCTTAGGACTGAGCCAGAACACCGGGGAGCTGTTTTTT. Amino acid sequence: CASSLGLSQNTGELFF.

The rearrangement uses TRBV29-1 and TRBJ2-1; 7 bases match TRBD2. Germline V lookup: CDR1 SQVTM, CDR2 ANQGSEA. V was pared by 7 bases and J by 0 bases, with 12 bases of the junction left unmatched. The CDR3 length is 16 residues. CDR3 DNA: TGCAGCGCATGGGGGAGCGGGATGGGCTCCTACAATGAGCAGTTCTTC. It codes for CSAWGSGMGSYNEQFF.